This T cell receptor beta chain was recorded in a study of CD8+ T cells in alopecia areata. Overall study: Severity in treated patients was scored by percentage of scalp area affected. Study-level findings and limits: Normal skin contains resident alphabeta T cells, and these are also sequenced in scalp samples. Possibly because of HLA-related factors, TCR sharing was less clear across patients than in mice.

Indicated treatment: oral pan-JAK inhibitor, 5-10 mg twice daily. Lesional scalp punch biopsies and peripheral blood came from alopecia areata patients. The CDR3 is made up of 13 amino acids. V lost 5 bases to trimming and J lost 8 bases, with 15 bases between them. Germline V gives CDR1 SQVTM, CDR2 ANQGSEA. For this clone: The target antigen is unknown.

Once RNA had been extracted, it was reverse transcribed into cDNA to act as the sequencing template. Measured with immunoSEQ multiplex PCR; TCRdb has only the in-frame clones, and not every one. The sample carries some 150,000 clones, roughly 80% recorded once. This sample comprised CD8+ T cells sorted from blood, obtained at week 4, from a patient treated with tofacitinib. The V and J genes are TRBV29-1 and TRBJ2-2; TRBD2 might be the D (5 bases). This receptor was obtained from a human donor with alopecia areata. This chain's CDR3 is CSVSSGGGGELFF. CDR3 DNA sequence: TGCAGCGTTTCCTCAGGAGGAGGTGGGGAGCTGTTTTTT.